This is a list of T cell receptor beta chains from one sample in a study of Graves' ophthalmopathy and Graves' hyperthyroidism. Each CDR3 protein gets one entry after TCRdb re-called the multiplex PCR reads with MiXCR. Of 400,000 or so distinct CDR3 sequences in the sample, about 16% are singletons; the top ten hold roughly 7%. Material for sequencing was peripheral blood. These receptors originate from a woman between 18 and 29 years old with stable Graves' hyperthyroidism. Both conserved end residues are part of each CDR3. Fields, in order: D gene, V gene, J gene, clone size, CDR3 protein, CDR3 DNA. A D gene is named only where the DNA matches it firmly. For some rows the clone size is stated as once, few or many, or as a class when expanded; others skip it.

TRBD2,TRBV10-3,TRBJ2-7,many,CAISELSSGADYEQYF,TGTGCCATCAGTGAATTGAGTAGCGGGGCGGACTACGAGCAGTACTTC
TRBD1,TRBV28,TRBJ2-7,few,CASTPLGQRPFYEQYF,TGTGCCAGCACCCCACTGGGACAGCGACCCTTCTACGAGCAGTACTTC
.,TRBV2,TRBJ1-2,many,CASSRRGNYGYTF,TGTGCCAGCAGTAGAAGGGGGAACTATGGCTACACCTTC
.,TRBV15,TRBJ1-1,few,CATSRDPVNTEAFF,TGTGCCACCAGCAGAGATCCGGTGAACACTGAAGCTTTCTTT
TRBD1,TRBV7-2,TRBJ2-7,many,CASSPVTGGEQYF,TGTGCCAGCAGCCCAGTTACAGGGGGCGAGCAGTACTTC
TRBD1,TRBV11-1,TRBJ1-1,.,CASSLSWDRGNTEAFF,TGTGCCAGCAGCTTATCGTGGGACAGGGGGAACACTGAAGCTTTCTTT
.,TRBV12-3/TRBV12-4,TRBJ1-1,.,CASSFWEETEAFF,TGTGCCAGCAGTTTTTGGGAGGAAACTGAAGCTTTCTTT
TRBD2,TRBV28,TRBJ2-5,.,CASRGTSGRSDQETQYF,TGTGCCAGCAGAGGGACTAGCGGGAGGTCGGACCAAGAGACCCAGTACTTC
TRBD2,TRBV12-3/TRBV12-4,TRBJ2-2,many,CASSWSSGGSNTGELFF,TGTGCCAGCAGTTGGAGTAGCGGGGGGTCTAACACCGGGGAGCTGTTTTTT
.,TRBV10-2,TRBJ1-2,many,CASSESDSGYTF,TGCGCCAGCAGTGAGTCCGACAGTGGCTACACCTTC
.,TRBV6-1,TRBJ1-2,many,CASNRAGGYGYTF,TGTGCCAGCAACCGAGCGGGGGGCTATGGCTACACCTTC
.,TRBV10-3,TRBJ1-2,many,CAISESHEEEYGYTF,TGTGCCATCAGTGAGTCGCACGAGGAGGAGTACGGCTACACCTTC
.,TRBV5-1,TRBJ1-1,few,CASSFWTTNTEAFF,TGCGCCAGCAGCTTTTGGACCACGAACACTGAAGCTTTCTTT
TRBD1,TRBV12-3/TRBV12-4,TRBJ2-7,many,CASSVEEGRDRAYEQYF,TGTGCCAGCAGTGTGGAAGAGGGCCGGGACAGGGCCTACGAGCAGTACTTC
.,TRBV24-1,TRBJ2-5,.,CATSDLWVRGETKYF,TGTGCCACCAGTGATTTGTGGGTGAGAGGGGAGACCAAGTACTTC
.,TRBV2,TRBJ1-5,many,CASSGEGVQPQHF,TGTGCCAGCAGCGGCGAGGGAGTTCAGCCCCAGCATTTT
.,TRBV3-1,TRBJ1-6,few,CASTSHAGGESPLHF,TGTGCCAGCACCTCTCATGCCGGGGGGGAGTCACCCCTCCACTTT
TRBD1,TRBV4-1,TRBJ1-1,many,CASRDRGVVTEAFF,TGCGCCAGCAGGGACAGGGGTGTTGTCACTGAAGCTTTCTTT
TRBD1,TRBV14,TRBJ1-2,many,CASSQDRRTGRDGYTF,TGTGCCAGCAGCCAAGATCGGAGGACAGGGCGCGATGGCTACACCTTC
.,TRBV12-3/TRBV12-4,TRBJ2-7,.,CASSTMTVYEQYF,TGTGCCAGCAGTACCATGACAGTATACGAGCAGTACTTC
TRBD1,TRBV6-1,TRBJ2-2,many,CASSSGQATGELFF,TGTGCCAGCAGCTCAGGACAGGCCACCGGGGAGCTGTTTTTT
.,TRBV27,TRBJ1-2,once,CASSKSRGPRGYTF,TGTGCCAGCAGCAAAAGCCGGGGCCCACGTGGCTACACCTTC
.,TRBV6-2/TRBV6-3,TRBJ1-2,many,CASSYLHRPGGVTYGYTF,TGTGCCAGCAGTTACCTGCACCGCCCGGGAGGGGTTACCTATGGCTACACCTTC
TRBD1,TRBV6-1,TRBJ2-7,many,CASSGRDRGPFSYEQYF,TGTGCCAGCAGTGGCCGGGACAGGGGTCCTTTCTCCTACGAGCAGTACTTC
.,TRBV9,TRBJ2-7,many,CASSVAPEPYEQYF,TGTGCCAGCAGCGTAGCTCCCGAACCATACGAGCAGTACTTC
.,TRBV15,TRBJ2-7,many,CATSRDLRGGTYEQYF,TGTGCCACCAGCAGAGACCTCAGAGGGGGTACCTACGAGCAGTACTTC
.,TRBV20-1,TRBJ1-1,many,CSARSAGHMNTEAFF,TGCAGTGCCCGGTCCGCGGGACATATGAACACTGAAGCTTTCTTT
.,TRBV20-1,TRBJ1-2,many,CSARDLGYGYTF,TGCAGTGCTAGAGATCTGGGGTATGGCTACACCTTC
.,TRBV5-1,TRBJ1-6,many,CASSAERENSPLHF,TGCGCCAGCAGCGCCGAAAGGGAAAATTCACCCCTCCACTTT
.,TRBV28,TRBJ2-7,many,CASSPRRRAYEQYF,TGTGCCAGCAGTCCTAGACGACGGGCCTACGAGCAGTACTTC
.,TRBV5-1,TRBJ1-1,.,CASSQNPRVANTEAFF,TGCGCCAGCAGCCAAAATCCACGGGTTGCAAACACTGAAGCTTTCTTT
.,TRBV7-6,TRBJ2-2,many,CASSQLGHNTGELFF,TGTGCCAGCAGCCAATTGGGGCACAACACCGGGGAGCTGTTTTTT
TRBD1,TRBV4-1,TRBJ1-1,few,CASSQAPYRGRGTEAFF,TGCGCCAGCAGCCAAGCCCCCTACAGGGGAAGAGGGACTGAAGCTTTCTTT
TRBD1,TRBV7-9,TRBJ1-1,.,CASSLGQGASTEAFF,TGTGCCAGCAGCTTAGGTCAGGGGGCGAGCACTGAAGCTTTCTTT
.,TRBV4-1,TRBJ1-2,.,CASSQVYNYGYTF,TGCGCCAGCAGCCAAGTCTACAACTATGGCTACACCTTC
.,TRBV14,TRBJ1-2,few,CASSQVSGTAYGYTF,TGTGCCAGCAGCCAAGTCTCCGGGACTGCCTATGGCTACACCTTC
.,TRBV18,TRBJ1-5,.,CGSSHSSNQPQHF,TGTGGCAGCTCACATAGTAGCAATCAGCCCCAGCATTTT
TRBD1,TRBV12-5,TRBJ1-1,few,CASGRQGLNTEAFF,TGTGCTAGTGGACGACAGGGCCTGAACACTGAAGCTTTCTTT
.,TRBV5-4,TRBJ1-1,many,CASSRNGQREAFF,TGTGCCAGCAGCAGGAACGGACAGCGAGAAGCTTTCTTT
TRBD1,TRBV10-2,TRBJ2-7,many,CASSGLASRTGNYEQYF,TGCGCCAGCAGCGGGCTTGCTTCGCGGACAGGGAACTACGAGCAGTACTTC
.,TRBV7-2,TRBJ2-7,many,CASSFDKGDEQYF,TGTGCCAGCAGCTTTGATAAGGGCGACGAGCAGTACTTC
.,TRBV29-1,TRBJ2-7,many,CSVDLKDSLSYEQYF,TGCAGCGTTGACCTAAAGGACAGCCTCTCCTACGAGCAGTACTTC
.,TRBV6-1,TRBJ1-5,many,CASSEPRFDQPQHF,TGTGCCAGCAGTGAACCCCGGTTCGATCAGCCCCAGCATTTT
.,TRBV18,TRBJ1-1,many,CASSPSGGERTEAFF,TGTGCCAGCTCACCCAGTGGGGGGGAGAGGACTGAAGCTTTCTTT
.,TRBV25-1,TRBJ1-1,many,CASSEYGRGDTEAFF,TGTGCCAGCAGTGAATACGGCAGGGGAGACACTGAAGCTTTCTTT
TRBD1,TRBV7-9,TRBJ1-2,.,CASSYGTGSDDGYTF,TGTGCCAGCAGCTACGGGACAGGTTCGGACGATGGCTACACCTTC
TRBD2,TRBV13,TRBJ2-5,few,CASSLGLAGAQETQYF,TGTGCCAGCAGTTTAGGACTAGCGGGAGCACAAGAGACCCAGTACTTC
TRBD1,TRBV10-3,TRBJ1-1,many,CAISEYSDRLTEAFF,TGTGCCATCAGTGAGTATTCGGACAGGCTCACTGAAGCTTTCTTT
.,TRBV2,TRBJ1-5,many,CASSDRAGGNQPQHF,TGTGCCAGCAGTGATAGGGCAGGGGGCAATCAGCCCCAGCATTTT
TRBD2,TRBV20-1,TRBJ2-7,few,CSARFSGGLQGQYF,TGCAGTGCTAGATTTAGCGGGGGCCTCCAAGGGCAGTACTTC